This T cell receptor (beta chain) was retrieved from a study of post-analysis software for immune sequencing data. Turning to the study itself: Disease courses included relapsing-remitting, secondary progressive and progressive-relapsing multiple sclerosis.

Overall study findings and caveats: Compared with controls, patients showed significantly lower normalized Chao1 diversity. By F measure, strong co-clustering occurred among samples prepared in the same batch. Controls had lower frequencies than patients of about 5 TRBV segments, which included TRBV5-6, TRBV5-1 and TRBV20-1.

Unique molecular identifiers featured in each of the TCR beta cDNA libraries. It was from roughly 1 to 10 million T cells that some 470,000 cDNA molecules came. Each CDR3 protein is one row after TCRdb ran MiXCR on the PCR reads. The sample holds a few hundred thousand distinct CDR3 sequences, roughly 36% seen once. V dropped 5 bases and J dropped 4 bases, with 8 bases sitting between them. Germline CDR1 and CDR2: SQVTM and ANQGSEA. The CDR3 sequence is 11 residues long. In its sample, this clonotype was seen a few times. What it recognizes is unknown. This chain links TRBV29-1 with TRBJ2-5; perhaps TRBD1 as D (5 bases). The clonotype comes from a girl under 18 with multiple sclerosis. Material: blood. In DNA, the CDR3 is TGCAGCGTTAATAGGGGAGAGACCCAGTACTTC. This encodes CSVNRGETQYF.